The clone carrying this TCR beta chain was seen just once. The antigen remains unidentified. Measured with immunoSEQ multiplex PCR; TCRdb has only the in-frame clones, and not every one. The sample includes approximately 100,000 clones, about nine tenths of them seen just once. These data originate in a study of T cell responses to AZD1222 COVID-19 vaccine. Study at large: Second-dose groups at about 4 or about 12 weeks were pooled.

The V gene's germline CDR1 is SGHNT and CDR2 YYREEE (reference sequence). V was cut by 0 bases and J by 1 base, with 10 bases left in between. The CDR3 length is 16 residues. Study findings and constraints: Reportedly, nearly half the spike-specific TCRs target unmutated variant regions. In a largely white British group with more females than males, clonal diversity was possibly underestimated. The number of AZD1222 recipients seropositive at baseline was only 5 to 7.

This clonotype originated in an adult in good health. The specimen was peripheral blood, collected on day 0 of AZD1222 vaccination. The chain is built from TRBV5-4 and TRBJ2-2; a possible D gene is TRBD1 (5 bases). The CDR3 coding sequence is TGTGCCAGCAGCTTGGGTCACAGGATGAACACCGGGGAGCTGTTTTTT. Translating it yields CASSLGHRMNTGELFF.